The 10 T cell receptor beta chains reported below all come from one sample, sequenced in a study of shared clonotypes between healthy human individuals. The protocol was immunoSEQ multiplex PCR, while the TCRdb copy is restricted to in-frame clones and leaves out a portion. The sample has about 2.1 million clones; more than 85% are singletons. In the naive CD8 group, cells lacked CD45RO and were positively selected for CCR7, so terminally differentiated effector memory CD45RA+ cells were left out. Source material: naive CD8+ T cells from PBMCs. Receptor source: a man aged 18 to 35 in good health. Some clones in this sample may be carry-over from other donors' samples.

The chain recombines TRBV6-5 with TRBJ2-1; D is perhaps TRBD2 (5 bases). CDR3 length: 12 residues. CDR1 and CDR2 (germline): MNHEY, SVGAGI. Trimming left V 4 bases short and J 9 bases short, with 10 bases between. CDR3 nucleotides: TGTGCCAGCAGTTCATGGAGCGGTGAGCAGTTCTTC. Amino acids: CASSSWSGEQFF.

The rearrangement uses TRBV7-9 and TRBJ2-7; no definite D call. CDR1 and CDR2 from the germline V gene are SEHNR and FQNEAQ (reference sequence). Trimming took off 5 bases at V and 4 bases at J, with 15 bases between the two ends. This CDR3 comprises 14 residues. CDR3 DNA sequence: TGTGCCAGCAGCCCCTCCGTCGAGAGTTACGAGCAGTACTTC. It translates to CASSPSVESYEQYF.

This chain links TRBV5-1 with TRBJ2-1, with D tentatively TRBD1 or TRBD2 (6 bases each). Germline values: CDR1 SGHRS, CDR2 YFSETQ. The V end was cut by 6 bases, the J end by 10 bases, with 20 bases between. This CDR3 region has 14 residues. The CDR3 nucleotides read TGCGCCAGCAAAGGGGCTGGGGGGCCTGGCGAGCAGTTCTTC. This encodes CASKGAGGPGEQFF.

The chain joins TRBV28 to TRBJ2-5, with D perhaps matching TRBD1 (6 bases). The CDR3 runs to 14 residues. CDR1 and CDR2 from the germline V gene are MDHEN and SYDVKM. V gave up 5 bases and J gave up 4 bases, with 14 bases separating them. The CDR3 spells CASSPQGSGETQYF. CDR3 DNA: TGTGCCAGCAGTCCCCAGGGGAGCGGAGAGACCCAGTACTTC.

V gene TRBV4-1 combines with J gene TRBJ2-1; perhaps TRBD2 as D (5 bases). Germline V lookup: CDR1 MGHRA, CDR2 YSYEKL. The CDR3 length is 13 residues. The ends were cut back, 0 bases at V and 11 bases at J, with 11 bases in the middle. The CDR3 nucleotides are TGCGCCAGCAGCCAAGATCTGGAGGTCCAGCAGTTCTTC. Translated, it gives CASSQDLEVQQFF.

This chain's CDR3 is CASTYRTSGAEQYF. CDR3 nucleotide sequence: TGTGCCAGCACGTATCGGACTAGCGGGGCCGAGCAGTACTTC. The gene calls are TRBV11-2 and TRBJ2-7; TRBD2 matches 12 bases. The germline CDR1 and CDR2 sequences are SGHAT and FQNNGV. The CDR3 has 14 residues. J lost 6 bases, V lost 7 bases, and 7 bases had no gene match.

V usage is TRBV7-2 and J usage is TRBJ2-1; 11 positions match TRBD2. The CDR3 extends over 15 amino acids. Germline values: CDR1 SGHTA, CDR2 FQGNSA. V trimming: 5 bases; J trimming: 3 bases; junction bases outside the gene matches: 3. CDR3 DNA: TGTGCCAGCAGCCCTGGACTAGCGGGCTACAATGAGCAGTTCTTC. Protein product: CASSPGLAGYNEQFF.

The chain uses TRBV19 and TRBJ1-1, with D unresolved. Per germline, CDR1 LNHDA and CDR2 SQIVND (reference sequence). The CDR3 extends over 12 amino acids. Deletions cut 5 bases from V and 4 bases from J, with 8 bases between. CDR3 bases: TGTGCCAGTAGTCTTTCCAGCACTGAAGCTTTCTTT. It is translated as CASSLSSTEAFF.

For the CDR3, the DNA is TGTGCCAGCAGCCCCAGGGCGGGCCACTACGAGCAGTACTTC. Its protein product is CASSPRAGHYEQYF. This chain joins TRBV11-3 and TRBJ2-7, with D possibly being TRBD1 or TRBD2 (5 bases each). CDR1 is SGHNT, CDR2 YENEEA, per germline. The V gene lost 5 bases and the J gene lost 3 bases, with 14 bases spanning the gap. CDR3 size: 14 residues. The full variable domain, rest sourced from reference TRBV11-3 and TRBJ2-7, is EAGVVQSPRYKIIEKKQPVAFWCNPISGHNTLYWYLQNLGQGPELLIRYENEEAVDDSQLPKDRFSAERLKGVDSTLKIQPAELGDSAVYLCASSPRAGHYEQYFGPGTRLTVT.

V gene TRBV9 combines with J gene TRBJ1-1; D unresolved. V dropped 0 bases and J dropped 0 bases, with 12 bases sitting between them. The CDR3 runs to 16 residues. Germline V gene lookup returns CDR1 SGDLS and CDR2 YYNGEE. Here the CDR3 reads CASSVVGRLMNTEAFF. The CDR3 DNA follows: TGTGCCAGCAGCGTAGTTGGCAGGCTGATGAACACTGAAGCTTTCTTT.